Below, one T cell receptor (beta chain) is given with its context. Those enrolled, adults aged about 18 to 95 years, came from around 25 US areas. This record belongs to a study of blood T cell repertoires in COVID-19. The data were produced by immunoSEQ multiplex PCR, yet TCRdb's version contains in-frame clones alone and is incomplete. Of some 220,000 clones detected, 75% to 90% appear once; the ten largest clones hold 3% to 3.5%. The germline gives CDR1 SGHTA, CDR2 FQGNSA. Germline trimming cut 1 base from V and 2 bases from J; bases unmatched to any gene: 4. This CDR3 spans 18 amino acids. Sequencing input: PBMCs or T cells enriched from blood (not recorded which). The V call is TRBV7-2, the J call TRBJ2-1; 14 bases agree with TRBD2. This receptor was obtained from a woman younger than 30 in a cohort exposed to, infected with or recovered from COVID-19 (not recorded which). The CDR3 sequence: CASSLGRLAGGAYNEQFF. As DNA, the CDR3 is TGTGCCAGCAGCTTAGGGCGACTAGCGGGGGGGGCCTACAATGAGCAGTTCTTC.